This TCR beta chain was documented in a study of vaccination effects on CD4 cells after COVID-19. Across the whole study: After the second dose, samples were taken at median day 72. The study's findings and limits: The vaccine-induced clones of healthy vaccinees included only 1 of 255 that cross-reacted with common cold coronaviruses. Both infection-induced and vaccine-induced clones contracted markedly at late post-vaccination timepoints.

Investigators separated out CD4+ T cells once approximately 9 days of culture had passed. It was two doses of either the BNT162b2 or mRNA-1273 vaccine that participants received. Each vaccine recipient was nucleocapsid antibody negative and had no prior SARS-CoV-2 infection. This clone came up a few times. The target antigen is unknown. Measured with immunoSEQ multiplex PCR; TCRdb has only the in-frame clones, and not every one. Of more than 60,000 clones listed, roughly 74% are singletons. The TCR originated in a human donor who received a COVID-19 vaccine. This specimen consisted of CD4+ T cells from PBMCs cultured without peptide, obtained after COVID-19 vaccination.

The CDR3 protein is CSVFDYGYTF. The CDR3, as DNA: TGCAGCGTTTTCGATTATGGCTACACCTTC. The chain carries TRBV29-1 and TRBJ1-2; D is unresolved. Trimming stripped 5 bases from V and 5 bases from J, with 6 bases between. The CDR3 consists of 10 residues. Germline lookup yields CDR1 SQVTM and CDR2 ANQGSEA.